These 12 T cell receptor beta chains were sequenced from one sample in a study of beta chain features in type 1 diabetes. Their specific antigens are unknown. Of the isolated RNA, all was reverse transcribed, and so the sequenced material was expressed TCRB transcripts. Here immunoSEQ multiplex PCR was the method, and the copy in TCRdb shows in-frame clones only, minus some. The sample records around 690,000 clones, around 12% being singletons. Findings and limits, study-wide: TCRB CDR3s were moderately but significantly shorter in Type 1 diabetes patients in all four CD4+ subsets.

Sample: naive CD4+ T cells from blood. Every receptor here comes from a man aged 25 to 40 with type 1 diabetes.

This clone has just a few counts. The J gene is TRBJ1-4, the V gene TRBV7-9; D unresolved. The germline V gene has CDR1 SEHNR and CDR2 FQNEAQ (reference sequence). This CDR3 contains 13 residues. Trimming took 8 bases from V and 0 from J, leaving 7 bases between them. CDR3 DNA: TGTGCCAGCGGAGCTGCAACTAATGAAAAACTGTTTTTT. It is translated as CASGAATNEKLFF.

The V and J genes are TRBV4-1 and TRBJ2-3, with a possible D match to TRBD1 (5 bases). Germline CDR1 is MGHRA and CDR2 is YSYEKL. CDR3 length: 14 amino acids. The germline V and J ends were trimmed by 0 bases and 1 base, with 5 bases remaining between them. This CDR3 reads CASSQEQGTDTQYF. The CDR3 region has the DNA TGCGCCAGCAGCCAAGAACAGGGCACAGATACGCAGTATTTT.

The sample holds a few counts of this clone. This rearrangement joins TRBV6-5 to TRBJ2-1; the match to TRBD2 covers 11 bases. Germline V gene data show CDR1 as MNHEY and CDR2 as SVGAGI. V lost 7 bases to trimming and J lost 6 bases; unmatched junction nucleotides: 8. The CDR3 consists of 15 residues. The chain's CDR3 is CASNHELAGGNEQFF. The CDR3 nucleotides read TGTGCCAGCAATCACGAGCTAGCGGGGGGCAATGAGCAGTTCTTC.

The CDR3 DNA reads TGTGCCAGCAGTGTAAGGAGTGGCTACACCTTC. Translating it yields CASSVRSGYTF. The chain employs TRBV7-9 and TRBJ1-2; D unclear. The CDR3 spans 11 residues. V was clipped by 6 bases and J by 7 bases, with 9 bases between them. Germline CDR1 is SEHNR and CDR2 is FQNEAQ (reference sequence).

The chain has TRBV5-4 and TRBJ2-6; D is uncertain. The CDR3 has 15 amino acids. Trimming removed 1 base at V and 1 base at J, with 6 bases between. CDR1 is SGHNT and CDR2 is YYREEE in the germline V gene (reference sequence). The CDR3 loop reads CASSLRESGANVLTF. The CDR3 DNA sequence: TGTGCCAGCAGCTTGCGAGAGTCTGGGGCCAACGTCCTGACTTTC.

The chain joins TRBV21-1 to TRBJ1-4; whether TRBD1, the table's D call, matches the DNA was not checked. TRBV21-1 is flagged as a pseudogene. There are 16 residues in the CDR3. This CDR3 is CASTYRADRDGEKLFF. CDR3 nucleotide sequence: TGTGCGAGCACCTACAGGGCGGATAGAGATGGTGAAAAACTGTTTTTT.

This sequence joins TRBV30 and TRBJ1-2; a weak D match, TRBD1 (6 bases). V dropped 1 base and J dropped 6 bases, with 12 bases sitting between them. This CDR3 is 13 amino acids long. Germline CDR1 GTSNPN, CDR2 SVGIG (reference sequence). CDR3 sequence (DNA): TGTGCCTGGAGTGGCGGGACATTCCATGGCTACACCTTC. Residues: CAWSGGTFHGYTF.

This clone was detected only a few times. The chain uses TRBV2 and TRBJ2-1; D unclear. The length of the CDR3 is 14 residues. The V end lost 3 bases, the J end lost 0 bases, and 6 bases lay between the germline ends. Per germline, CDR1 SNHLY and CDR2 FYNNEI. The CDR3 coding sequence is TGTGCCAGCAGTGATACCCCCTCCTACAATGAGCAGTTCTTC. Translating gives CASSDTPSYNEQFF. The whole variable domain, remainder taken from reference TRBV2 and TRBJ2-1, is EPEVTQTPSHQVTQMGQEVILRCVPISNHLYFYWYRQILGQKVEFLVSFYNNEISEKSEIFDDQFSVERPDGSNFTLKIRSTKLEDSAMYFCASSDTPSYNEQFFGPGTRLTVL.

The rearrangement links TRBV7-2 to TRBJ2-5; 10 bases match TRBD2. The CDR3 runs 16 residues. V dropped 4 bases and J dropped 1; count of bases not matched to a gene: 6. The germline gives CDR1 SGHTA, CDR2 FQGNSA. The CDR3 region has the DNA TGTGCCAGCAGCTCATCTTTAGCGGGGGGCCAAGAGACCCAGTACTTC. This gives the protein CASSSSLAGGQETQYF.

This sequence joins TRBV4-2 and TRBJ2-7, with D tentatively TRBD2 (6 bases). The germline CDR1 and CDR2 sequences are LGHNA and YNFKEQ. The length of the CDR3 is 17 residues. V was clipped by 4 bases and J by 0 bases, with 19 bases between them. The CDR3 nucleotides read TGTGCCAGCAGCCGCGACTATGGCCCTAGCGTCTCCTACGAGCAGTACTTC. It is translated as CASSRDYGPSVSYEQYF.

This clone was seen only a few times. The genes are TRBV2 and TRBJ1-1, with a tentative D call TRBD1 (5 bases). Germline CDR1 is SNHLY and CDR2 is FYNNEI. The CDR3 is 13 amino acids. V was cut by 6 bases and J by 3 bases, with 11 bases left in between. CDR3 nucleotide sequence: TGTGCCAGCAGACCCGACAGCTACACTGAAGCTTTCTTT. Its protein is CASRPDSYTEAFF. Supplemented by reference TRBV2 and TRBJ1-1, the full variable domain reads EPEVTQTPSHQVTQMGQEVILRCVPISNHLYFYWYRQILGQKVEFLVSFYNNEISEKSEIFDDQFSVERPDGSNFTLKIRSTKLEDSAMYFCASRPDSYTEAFFGQGTRLTVV.

This clone appeared a few times. The chain employs TRBV5-1 and TRBJ2-1, with a weak D call TRBD1 (6 bases). V lost 4 bases and J lost 3, with 26 bases in between. The CDR3 runs 19 residues. The germline V gene encodes CDR1 SGHRS and CDR2 YFSETQ. CDR3 DNA sequence: TGCGCCAGCAGCAAAAATCCAGGGGATTGGGGAGAGAACTACAATGAGCAGTTCTTC. This encodes CASSKNPGDWGENYNEQFF.